The present entry profiles one T cell receptor (beta chain) with its context. This clonotype was detected a few times. No cognate antigen has been identified for it. Per-base quality was not reported, and no clone a single base away is much larger than it. The sample comes from a study of T-cell memory formation after mild COVID-19 (dated by TCRdb to 2020 to 2023). A note on the overall study: TCR sequence clusters from the two donors were largely donor specific. T-cell clones expanding and contracting after mild COVID-19 in two donors were tracked by longitudinal TCRalpha and TCRbeta repertoire sequencing. Two young, previously healthy adult volunteers, one female and one male, were included in the cohort. Broader findings and caveats from the paper: Contracting CD4+ clones were found mainly in CM and EM memory subsets, while CD8+ clones were enriched in EMRA. Whether the second-wave clones peaking on day 37 were SARS-CoV-2 specific was not confirmed. From day 15 to 85, contracting clones showed balanced CD4/CD8 phenotypes, whereas a second wave of clones that expanded from day 15 to 37 leaned towards CD4+. Some responding clones were detected in pre-infection memory, suggesting pre-existing cross-reactive memory T cells joined the SARS-CoV-2 response. Only a couple of mild cases were covered by the study, and larger cohorts that include severe cases with pre-infection samples were considered necessary.

Inclusive of the bounding cysteine and phenylalanine, the CDR3 is 14 residues long. Just CDR3 DNA is preserved here, 42 bases in frame from base 1. CDR1 and CDR2, looked up from the germline V gene (reference sequence), are MNHEY and SMNVEV. Relative to germline, V is missing 5 bases and J is missing 2 bases, with 5 bases of the junction outside any gene match. The run used an Illumina NovaSeq 6000. TCRalpha and TCRbeta cDNA libraries were built by 5'RACE with constant-segment primers, adding sample barcodes and unique molecular identifiers. Trizol reagent was used to extract RNA from every sample. The libraries were amplified in two PCR steps, and the second step added a second sample barcode and Illumina TruSeq adapters. Libraries were sequenced on an Illumina NovaSeq with 2 x 150 bp paired-end reads. Regarding the original processing steps: Reads were demultiplexed and collapsed into UMI-guided consensus sequences with migec v1.2.7. Using mixcr v2.1.11, UMI consensuses were aligned to TRA and TRB V and J templates and then assembled into clonotypes. A clonotype was counted as expanded or contracted only when both edgeR and NoisET called the clonotype significant, with the noise models trained on biological replicates. For edgeR calls, the cutoffs were a false discovery rate-adjusted p below 0.01 and a log2 fold-change threshold of 1. As an exploratory analysis of dynamics, max-normalized trajectories of the 1000 most abundant clonotypes were examined with PCA combined with hierarchical clustering. Each responding clone was given a CD4 or CD8 phenotype based on the CD4+ and CD8+ repertoires, which had been sequenced separately. The public sequencing data were trimmed at Q25 with fastp and processed into clonotypes with MiXCR by TCRdb, which kept only in-frame beta chains. Rows merge per CDR3 protein into single entries with the most common DNA and genes. The V and J calls reflect TCRdb's pipeline rather than the authors' work. Across this sample there are some 160,000 distinct CDR3 sequences, with about an eighth seen only once. Approximately 3.6% of the sample rests with the top ten.

Ficoll-Paque density gradient centrifugation was the method used to isolate PBMCs. This receptor was identified in a young man who had mild COVID-19 (a few samples of this study predate the infection). The sample titles of this study are shuffled in the database, so cell type and time point are left out; the donor was told from shared clones. The rearranged segments are TRBV27 and TRBJ1-2; 7 central nucleotides agree with TRBD1. Sequencing was performed on PBMCs or a T cell subset sorted from them (not recorded which). The CDR3: CASSTVRGNYGYTF. The DNA reads TGTGCCAGCAGTACAGTCAGGGGGAACTATGGCTACACCTTC.